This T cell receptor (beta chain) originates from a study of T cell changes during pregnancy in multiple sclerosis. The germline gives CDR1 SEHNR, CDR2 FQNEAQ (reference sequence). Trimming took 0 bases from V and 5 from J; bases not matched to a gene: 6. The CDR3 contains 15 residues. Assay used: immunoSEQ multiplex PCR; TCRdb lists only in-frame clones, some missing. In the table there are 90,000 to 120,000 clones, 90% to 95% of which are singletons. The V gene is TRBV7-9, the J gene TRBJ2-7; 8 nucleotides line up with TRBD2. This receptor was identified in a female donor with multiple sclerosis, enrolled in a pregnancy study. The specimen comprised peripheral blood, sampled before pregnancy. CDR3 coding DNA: TGTGCCAGCAGCTTAGCCAGCGGGAGAACCCACGAGCAGTACTTC. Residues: CASSLASGRTHEQYF.